The 19 T cell receptor beta chains below all came from one sample that was sequenced in a study of blood T cell repertoires in COVID-19. Assay: immunoSEQ multiplex PCR; the TCRdb copy retains only in-frame clones and omits some. Of over 250,000 clones listed, approximately 87% were seen once; the top ten hold over 1.2%. Sample: peripheral blood. The receptors derive from a middle-aged woman who had recovered from COVID-19.

This chain connects TRBV14 to TRBJ1-1; weak D call: TRBD1 (5 bases). The germline V gene encodes CDR1 SGHDN and CDR2 FVKESK. CDR3 length: 14 amino acids. The ends were cut back, 3 bases at V and 8 bases at J, with 16 bases in the middle. DNA for the CDR3: TGTGCCAGCAGCCACCGAGGAGGGACCCCAGAAGCTTTCTTT. This encodes CASSHRGGTPEAFF.

The CDR3 DNA is TGTGCCACCAGTGATCTAGACGGGGGTGAGCAGTTCTTC. Translating it yields CATSDLDGGEQFF. The chain is built from TRBV24-1 and TRBJ2-1; D may be TRBD2 (6 bases). The CDR3 sequence is 13 residues long. CDR1 KGHDR and CDR2 SFDVKD come from the germline V gene. Deletions cut 3 bases from V and 9 bases from J, with 11 bases between.

The chain uses TRBV10-3 and TRBJ2-1; the match to TRBD2 covers 13 bases. Germline CDR1 ENHRY, CDR2 SYGVKD. The junction had 8 bases not matched to a gene; V was cut back by 5 bases and J by 7 bases. The CDR3 consists of 16 residues. The CDR3 is CAISPSGGLAGNEQFF. CDR3 in DNA: TGTGCCATCAGTCCGAGTGGGGGACTAGCGGGAAATGAGCAGTTCTTC.

The chain recombines TRBV29-1 with TRBJ2-2, with 9 nucleotides matching TRBD1. The CDR3 covers 14 residues. V dropped 4 bases and J dropped 5; count of bases not matched to a gene: 5. CDR1 and CDR2 from the germline V gene are SQVTM and ANQGSEA. In DNA form, the CDR3 reads TGCAGCGTTGGGGGACAGGGCGGAACCGGGGAGCTGTTTTTT. Translation: CSVGGQGGTGELFF.

This chain links TRBV3-1 (or the pseudogene TRBV3-2) with TRBJ2-5; 15 bases align to TRBD2. The CDR3 runs 17 residues. Germline V gene sequence: CDR1 LGHDT, CDR2 YNNKEL (reference sequence). Losses at the gene ends were 4 bases for V and 5 bases for J; bases not matched to a gene: 8. CDR3 nucleotide sequence: TGTGCCAGCAGCCCCGGACTAGCGGGGGGGCCCCGGGAGACCCAGTACTTC. It translates to CASSPGLAGGPRETQYF.

The chain employs TRBV10-1 and TRBJ1-1; TRBD1 aligns across 7 bases. The CDR3 has 13 residues. The trim removed 10 bases at V and 1 base at J, leaving 6 bases unmatched. Looked up from germline, CDR1 is WNHNN and CDR2 is SYGVQD (reference sequence). CDR3 amino acids: CANDDRENTEAFF. CDR3 coding DNA: TGCGCCAACGACGACAGGGAGAACACTGAAGCTTTCTTT.

The chain links TRBV5-4 to TRBJ2-5; D remains ambiguous. The V gene's germline CDR1 is SGHNT and CDR2 YYREEE (reference sequence). Trimming stripped 2 bases from V and 0 bases from J, with 11 bases between. The CDR3 contains 15 residues. The CDR3 DNA reads TGTGCCAGCAGCTTCCCTTTTAGTAACCAAGAGACCCAGTACTTC. It translates to CASSFPFSNQETQYF.

This clone was seen just once. This chain connects TRBV27 to TRBJ2-3; TRBD2 aligns across 10 bases. The CDR3 length is 13 residues. Germline CDR1 is MNHEY and CDR2 is SMNVEV (reference sequence). The CDR3 region is CLASGGRTDTQYF. CDR3 sequence (DNA): TGTCTCGCTAGCGGGGGACGCACAGATACGCAGTATTTT.

This clone is a singleton in its sample. V is TRBV19 and J is TRBJ1-1, with TRBD1 identical over 8 bases. Germline CDR1 and CDR2: LNHDA and SQIVND (reference sequence). This CDR3 is 13 amino acids long. V lost 5 bases and J lost 5; bases outside the gene matches: 4. CDR3 DNA sequence: TGTGCCAGTAGTGGAACAGGGGGTACTGAAGCTTTCTTT. Protein sequence: CASSGTGGTEAFF.

The chain is built from TRBV28 and TRBJ2-7; 9 bases fit TRBD1. Per the germline V gene, CDR1 is MDHEN and CDR2 is SYDVKM. The CDR3 sequence is 15 residues long. Trimming took 4 bases from V and 4 from J; bases not matched to a gene: 8. CDR3: CASSSGTGRPYEQYF. In DNA, the CDR3 is TGTGCCAGCAGTTCCGGGACAGGGAGGCCTTACGAGCAGTACTTC.

V gene TRBV27 combines with J gene TRBJ1-1, with a possible D match to TRBD1 (6 bases). This CDR3 is built from 14 residues. Germline CDR1 reads MNHEY; CDR2 reads SMNVEV (reference sequence). V was pared by 4 bases and J by 6 bases, with 15 bases between. This CDR3 reads CASSSTTGRAEAFF. CDR3 coding DNA: TGTGCCAGCAGTTCAACTACAGGGCGCGCTGAAGCTTTCTTT.

In this sample, this clone turned up a few times. V is TRBV25-1 and J is TRBJ1-2; TRBD1 might be the D (6 bases). V shed 1 base and J shed 4 bases, with 13 bases lying between them. This CDR3 spans 15 amino acids. The V gene's germline CDR1 is MGHDK and CDR2 SYGVNS. CDR3 sequence reads: CASSESGRGSYGYTF. The DNA for the CDR3 is TGTGCCAGCAGTGAATCGGGCAGGGGAAGCTATGGCTACACCTTC.

The chain employs TRBV4-1 and TRBJ1-1; possible D gene TRBD1, 6 bases. Germline V gives CDR1 MGHRA, CDR2 YSYEKL. Trimming took 2 bases from V and 5 from J, leaving 9 bases between them. The CDR3 sequence is 13 residues long. CDR3 sequence reads: CASSQNQGTEAFF. Here the CDR3 DNA reads TGCGCCAGCAGCCAAAATCAGGGGACTGAAGCTTTCTTT.

This clone was counted only a few times. The chain combines TRBV11-3 with TRBJ1-6; D unresolved. Germline values: CDR1 SGHNT, CDR2 YENEEA. The CDR3 totals 13 residues. Trimming left V 1 base short and J 6 bases short, with 4 bases between. The CDR3 DNA reads as TGTGCCAGCAGCTTAGTCTCTAATTCACCCCTCCACTTT. It translates to CASSLVSNSPLHF.

V and J are TRBV5-1 and TRBJ2-7, with TRBD1 as a possible D gene (7 bases). This CDR3 is built from 14 residues. The germline V gene encodes CDR1 SGHRS and CDR2 YFSETQ. With 4 bases removed from V and 7 bases from J, the gap between germline ends came to 18 bases. CDR3 sequence (DNA): TGCGCCAGCAGCAGTGACAGGGAGGCGAGGGAGCAGTACTTC. Its translation: CASSSDREAREQYF.

The chain combines TRBV7-9 with TRBJ1-5; D not resolved. The CDR3 has 14 amino acids. Trimming shortened V by 5 bases and J by 5 bases, and 13 bases separated the two germline ends. From germline, CDR1 is SEHNR and CDR2 FQNEAQ (reference sequence). CDR3 DNA: TGTGCCAGCAGCCCTTGGCAGCGGGATCAGCCCCAGCATTTT. This translates into CASSPWQRDQPQHF.

Here the CDR3 reads CASSPPRGGGDGYTF. DNA of the CDR3: TGTGCCAGCAGCCCCCCTCGCGGGGGAGGGGATGGCTACACCTTC. The chain has TRBV5-4 and TRBJ1-2, with D perhaps matching TRBD1 (5 bases). Trimming took off 4 bases at V and 6 bases at J, with 19 bases between the two ends. The CDR3 runs 15 residues. The germline V gene has CDR1 SGHNT and CDR2 YYREEE (reference sequence).

This clone was seen just once. This sequence joins TRBV7-2 and TRBJ1-2; 9 bases map to TRBD1. The CDR3 extends over 15 amino acids. Germline-derived CDR1 and CDR2 are SGHTA and FQGNSA. V shed 3 bases and J 6 bases; nucleotides not matched to a gene: 8. The CDR3 reads CASSFLRTGVNGYTF. DNA of the CDR3: TGTGCCAGCAGCTTTCTTCGGACAGGGGTCAATGGCTACACCTTC. Full variable domain (remainder filled in from reference TRBV7-2 and TRBJ1-2): GAGVSQSPSNKVTEKGKDVELRCDPISGHTALYWYRQSLGQGLEFLIYFQGNSAPDKSGLPSDRFSAERTGGSVSTLTIQRTQQEDSAVYLCASSFLRTGVNGYTFGSGTRLTVV.

V gene TRBV5-1 combines with J gene TRBJ1-1; maybe TRBD1 (6 bases). This CDR3 spans 15 amino acids. The germline V gene encodes CDR1 SGHRS and CDR2 YFSETQ. V was cut by 5 bases and J by 1 base, with 15 bases left in between. The CDR3 spells CASRVGRGANTEAFF. CDR3 nucleotide sequence: TGCGCCAGCAGGGTCGGGCGGGGGGCGAACACTGAAGCTTTCTTT.